This T cell receptor beta chain was obtained from a study of T cells after yellow fever vaccination. Study in general: Low-cell-number fractions were prepared with SMART-Seq v4 Ultra Low Input. Study-level results: A weaker but faster secondary response was observed, peaking on day 5 versus 15.

Trimming took off 5 bases at V and 3 bases at J, with 18 bases between the two ends. This CDR3 contains 16 residues. Germline V gives CDR1 SGHTA, CDR2 FQGNSA. Using its own MiXCR run on the 5' RACE reads, TCRdb lists one record per CDR3 protein. The data contain over 300,000 distinct CDR3 sequences, 6.5% to 8.5% of them seen just once; the ten biggest clones take up over 15%. Details on this clonotype: The antigen remains unidentified.

The source was PBMCs, collected roughly 46 days after the first yellow fever vaccination. This receptor was identified in a man aged 18 to 29 who received the YFV17D yellow fever vaccine. The chain recombines TRBV7-2 with TRBJ2-3; D is unresolved. The CDR3 DNA is TGTGCCAGCAGCCCCAACCTAGTGGTTAGAACAGATACGCAGTATTTT. Amino acid sequence: CASSPNLVVRTDTQYF.